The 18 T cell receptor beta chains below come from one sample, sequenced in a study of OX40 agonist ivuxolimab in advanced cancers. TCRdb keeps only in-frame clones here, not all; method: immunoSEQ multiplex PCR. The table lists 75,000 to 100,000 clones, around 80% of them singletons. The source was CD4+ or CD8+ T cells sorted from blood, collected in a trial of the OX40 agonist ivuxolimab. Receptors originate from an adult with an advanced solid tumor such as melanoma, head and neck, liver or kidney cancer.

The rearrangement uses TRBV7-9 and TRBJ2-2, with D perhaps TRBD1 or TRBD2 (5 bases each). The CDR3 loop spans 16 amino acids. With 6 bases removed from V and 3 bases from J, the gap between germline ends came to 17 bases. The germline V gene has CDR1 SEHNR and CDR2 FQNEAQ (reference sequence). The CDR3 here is CASRGDAGFDTGELFF. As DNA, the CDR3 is TGTGCCAGCAGAGGGGACGCAGGGTTTGACACCGGGGAGCTGTTTTTT.

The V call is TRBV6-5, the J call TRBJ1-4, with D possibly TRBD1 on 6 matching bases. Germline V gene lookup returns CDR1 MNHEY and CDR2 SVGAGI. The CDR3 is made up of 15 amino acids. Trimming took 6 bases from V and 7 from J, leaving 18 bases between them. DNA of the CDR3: TGTGCCAGCAGCGACGGACAGCTAAAGGGTGAAAAACTGTTTTTT. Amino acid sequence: CASSDGQLKGEKLFF.

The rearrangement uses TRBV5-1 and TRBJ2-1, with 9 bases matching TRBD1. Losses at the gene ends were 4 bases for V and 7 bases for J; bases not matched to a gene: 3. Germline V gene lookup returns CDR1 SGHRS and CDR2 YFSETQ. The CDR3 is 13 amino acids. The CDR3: CASSTGTGNEQFF. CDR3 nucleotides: TGCGCCAGCAGCACCGGGACAGGGAATGAGCAGTTCTTC.

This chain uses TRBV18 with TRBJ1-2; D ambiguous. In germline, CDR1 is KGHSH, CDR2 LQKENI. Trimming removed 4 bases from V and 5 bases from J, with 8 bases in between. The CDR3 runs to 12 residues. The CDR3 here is CASSHTDYGYTF. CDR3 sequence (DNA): TGTGCCAGCTCACACACCGATTATGGCTACACCTTC.

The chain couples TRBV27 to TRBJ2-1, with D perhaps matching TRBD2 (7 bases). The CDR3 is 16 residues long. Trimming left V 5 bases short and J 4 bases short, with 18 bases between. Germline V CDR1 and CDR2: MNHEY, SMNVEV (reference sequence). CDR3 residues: CASSHGLGGAYNEQFF. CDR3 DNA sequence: TGTGCCAGCAGTCACGGACTAGGGGGGGCGTACAATGAGCAGTTCTTC.

CDR3 residues: CASSEARHNTGELFF. The CDR3 nucleotides are TGTGCCAGCAGTGAAGCTCGGCACAACACCGGGGAGCTGTTTTTT. The rearrangement joins TRBV6-1 to TRBJ2-2; D not certain. The germline gives CDR1 MNHNS, CDR2 SASEGT. Trimming pared 0 bases from V and 2 bases from J, leaving 7 bases between. The CDR3 loop spans 15 amino acids.

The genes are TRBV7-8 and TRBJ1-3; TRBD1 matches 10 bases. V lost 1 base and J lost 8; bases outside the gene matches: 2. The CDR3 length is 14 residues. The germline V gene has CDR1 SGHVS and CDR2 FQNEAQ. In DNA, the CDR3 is TGTGCCAGCAGCTTAGGGACAGGGGGTTACACCATATATTTT. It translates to CASSLGTGGYTIYF.

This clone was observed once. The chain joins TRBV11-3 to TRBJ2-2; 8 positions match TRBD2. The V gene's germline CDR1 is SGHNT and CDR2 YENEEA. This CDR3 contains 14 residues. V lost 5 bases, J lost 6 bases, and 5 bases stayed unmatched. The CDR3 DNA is TGTGCCAGCAGCCCACGGGAGGGGCCCGGGGAGCTGTTTTTT. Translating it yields CASSPREGPGELFF.

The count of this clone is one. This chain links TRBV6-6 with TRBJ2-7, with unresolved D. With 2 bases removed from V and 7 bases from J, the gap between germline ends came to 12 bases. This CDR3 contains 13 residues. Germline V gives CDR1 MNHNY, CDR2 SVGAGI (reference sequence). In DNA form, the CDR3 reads TGTGCCAGCAGTTACCTTCAAGCATGGGAGCAGTACTTC. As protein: CASSYLQAWEQYF.

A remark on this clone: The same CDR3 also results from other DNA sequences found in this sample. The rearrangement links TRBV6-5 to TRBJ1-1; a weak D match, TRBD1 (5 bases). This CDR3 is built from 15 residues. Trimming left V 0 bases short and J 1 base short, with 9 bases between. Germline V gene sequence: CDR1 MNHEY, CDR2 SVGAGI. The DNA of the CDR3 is TGTGCCAGCAGTTACTCGCGGCAGGGGAACACTGAAGCTTTCTTT. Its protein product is CASSYSRQGNTEAFF.

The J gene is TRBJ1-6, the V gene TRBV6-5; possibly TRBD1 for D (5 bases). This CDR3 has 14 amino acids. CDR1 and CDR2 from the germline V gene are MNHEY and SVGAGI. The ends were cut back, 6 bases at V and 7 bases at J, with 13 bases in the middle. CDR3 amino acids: CASSSGTGNSPLHF. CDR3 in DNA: TGTGCCAGCAGCTCGGGGACGGGCAATTCACCCCTCCACTTT.

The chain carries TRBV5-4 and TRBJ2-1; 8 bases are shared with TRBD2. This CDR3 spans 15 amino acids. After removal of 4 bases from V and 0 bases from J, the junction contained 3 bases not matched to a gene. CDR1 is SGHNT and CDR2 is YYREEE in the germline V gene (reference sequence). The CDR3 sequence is CASSLREGSYNEQFF. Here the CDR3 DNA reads TGTGCCAGCAGCCTCCGGGAGGGCTCCTACAATGAGCAGTTCTTC.

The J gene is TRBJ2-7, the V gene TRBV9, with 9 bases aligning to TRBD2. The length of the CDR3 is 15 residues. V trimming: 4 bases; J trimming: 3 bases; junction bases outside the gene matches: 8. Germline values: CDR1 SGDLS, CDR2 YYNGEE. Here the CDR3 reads CASSPGGTSSYEQYF. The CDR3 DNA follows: TGTGCCAGCAGCCCGGGCGGGACTAGCAGCTACGAGCAGTACTTC.

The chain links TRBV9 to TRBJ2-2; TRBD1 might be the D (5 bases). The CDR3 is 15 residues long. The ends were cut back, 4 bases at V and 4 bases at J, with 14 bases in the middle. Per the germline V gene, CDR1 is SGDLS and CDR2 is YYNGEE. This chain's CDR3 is CASSPQFRVTGELFF. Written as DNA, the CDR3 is TGTGCCAGCAGCCCACAGTTCAGGGTCACCGGGGAGCTGTTTTTT.

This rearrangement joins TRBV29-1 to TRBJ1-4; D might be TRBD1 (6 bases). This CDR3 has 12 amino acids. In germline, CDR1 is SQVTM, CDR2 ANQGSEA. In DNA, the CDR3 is TGCGGAGGGGGTACGACTAATGAAAAACTGTTTTTT. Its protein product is CGGGTTNEKLFF.

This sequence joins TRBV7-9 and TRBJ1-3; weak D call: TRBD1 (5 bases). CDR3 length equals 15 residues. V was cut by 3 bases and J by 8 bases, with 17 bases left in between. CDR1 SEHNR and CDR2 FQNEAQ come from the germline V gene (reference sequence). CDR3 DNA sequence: TGTGCCAGCAGCTTCGTGAGGGGCAACGGGGACACCATATATTTT. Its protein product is CASSFVRGNGDTIYF.

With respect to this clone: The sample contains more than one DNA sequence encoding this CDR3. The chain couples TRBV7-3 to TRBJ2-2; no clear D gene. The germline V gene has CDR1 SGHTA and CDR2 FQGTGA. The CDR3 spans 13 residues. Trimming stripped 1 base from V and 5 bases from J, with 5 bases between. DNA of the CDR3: TGTGCCAGCAGCTTAAAGGGAACCGGGGAGCTGTTTTTT. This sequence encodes CASSLKGTGELFF.

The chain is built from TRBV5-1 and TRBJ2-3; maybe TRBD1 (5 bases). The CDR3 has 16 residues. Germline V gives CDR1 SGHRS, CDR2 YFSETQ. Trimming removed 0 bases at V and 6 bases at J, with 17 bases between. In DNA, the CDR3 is TGCGCCAGCAGCTTGGAGGACAATCCCTTGGGGGATACGCAGTATTTT. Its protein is CASSLEDNPLGDTQYF.